The entry that follows covers one T cell receptor beta chain sequence. Repertoires were generated with immunoSEQ multiplex PCR, while TCRdb's copy carries only in-frame clones and drops some. The sample has fewer than 300,000 clones; about nine tenths are singletons. The sample belongs to a study of blood T cell repertoires in COVID-19. Unmatched junction bases numbered 14, after V lost 5 bases and J lost 10 bases. CDR3 size: 16 residues. In germline, CDR1 is SGHRS, CDR2 YFSETQ. V gene TRBV5-1 combines with J gene TRBJ1-6; 8 bases fit TRBD1. This TCR came from a woman between 40 and 50 years old who had recovered from COVID-19. The sample consisted of peripheral blood. This CDR3 reads CASRPDRGLLTSPLHF. The CDR3 region has the DNA TGCGCCAGCAGACCCGACAGGGGACTACTCACCTCACCCCTCCACTTT.